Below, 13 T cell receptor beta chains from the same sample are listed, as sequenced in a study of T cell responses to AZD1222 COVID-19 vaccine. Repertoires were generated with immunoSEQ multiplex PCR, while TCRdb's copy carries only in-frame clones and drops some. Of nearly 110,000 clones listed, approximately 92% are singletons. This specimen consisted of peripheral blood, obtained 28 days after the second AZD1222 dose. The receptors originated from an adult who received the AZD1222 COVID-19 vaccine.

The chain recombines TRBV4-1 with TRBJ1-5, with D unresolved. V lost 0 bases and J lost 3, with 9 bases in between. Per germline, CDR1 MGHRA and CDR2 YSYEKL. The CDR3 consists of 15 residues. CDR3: CASSQDRTDNQPQHF. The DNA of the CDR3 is TGCGCCAGCAGCCAAGATAGGACGGACAATCAGCCCCAGCATTTT.

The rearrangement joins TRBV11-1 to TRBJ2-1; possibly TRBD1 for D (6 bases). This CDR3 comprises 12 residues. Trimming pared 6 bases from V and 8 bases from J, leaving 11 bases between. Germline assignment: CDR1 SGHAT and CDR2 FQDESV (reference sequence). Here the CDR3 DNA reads TGTGCCAGCAGTCACAGGGCCGATGAGCAGTTCTTC. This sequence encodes CASSHRADEQFF.

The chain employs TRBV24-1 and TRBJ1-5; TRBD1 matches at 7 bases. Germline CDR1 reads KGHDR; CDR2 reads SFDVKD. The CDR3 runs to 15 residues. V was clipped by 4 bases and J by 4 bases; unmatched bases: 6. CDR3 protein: CATSENRGPNQPQHF. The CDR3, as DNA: TGTGCCACCAGTGAGAACAGGGGCCCGAATCAGCCCCAGCATTTT.

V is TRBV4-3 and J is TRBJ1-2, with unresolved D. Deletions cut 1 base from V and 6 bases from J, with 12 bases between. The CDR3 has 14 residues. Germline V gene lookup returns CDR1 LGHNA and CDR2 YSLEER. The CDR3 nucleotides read TGCGCCAGCAGCCAAGGACAAGGGCAGGATGGCTACACCTTC. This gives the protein CASSQGQGQDGYTF.

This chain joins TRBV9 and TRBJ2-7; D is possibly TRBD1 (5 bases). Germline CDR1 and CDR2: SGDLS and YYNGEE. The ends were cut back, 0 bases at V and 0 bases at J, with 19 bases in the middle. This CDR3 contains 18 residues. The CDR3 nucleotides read TGTGCCAGCAGCGTAGGTTCCCCAGGGATGGGGAACTCCTACGAGCAGTACTTC. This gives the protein CASSVGSPGMGNSYEQYF.

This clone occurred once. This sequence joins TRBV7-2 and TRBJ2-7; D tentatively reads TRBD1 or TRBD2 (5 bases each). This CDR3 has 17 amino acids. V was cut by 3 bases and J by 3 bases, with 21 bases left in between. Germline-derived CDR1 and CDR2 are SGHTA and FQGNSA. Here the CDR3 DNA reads TGTGCCAGCAGCTTCCGGGTTGGGGGTGAACCCCTCTACGAGCAGTACTTC. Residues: CASSFRVGGEPLYEQYF.

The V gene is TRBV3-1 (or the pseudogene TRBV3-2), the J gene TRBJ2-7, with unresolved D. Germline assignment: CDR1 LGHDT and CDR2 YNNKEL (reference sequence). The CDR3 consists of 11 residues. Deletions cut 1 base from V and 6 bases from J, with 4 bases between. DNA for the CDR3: TGTGCCAGCAGCCAAGGGGGCGAGCAGTACTTC. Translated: CASSQGGEQYF.

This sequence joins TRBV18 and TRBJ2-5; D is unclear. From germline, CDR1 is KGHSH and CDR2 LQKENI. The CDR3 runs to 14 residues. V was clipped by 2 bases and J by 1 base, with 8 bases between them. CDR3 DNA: TGTGCCAGCTCACCAGGGCCATTCCAAGAGACCCAGTACTTC. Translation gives CASSPGPFQETQYF.

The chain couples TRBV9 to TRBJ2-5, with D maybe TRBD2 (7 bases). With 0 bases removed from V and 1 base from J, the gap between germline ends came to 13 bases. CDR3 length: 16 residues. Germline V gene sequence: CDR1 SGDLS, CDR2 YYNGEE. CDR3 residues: CASSVGAGALQETQYF. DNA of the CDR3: TGTGCCAGCAGCGTAGGTGCGGGGGCCCTCCAAGAGACCCAGTACTTC.

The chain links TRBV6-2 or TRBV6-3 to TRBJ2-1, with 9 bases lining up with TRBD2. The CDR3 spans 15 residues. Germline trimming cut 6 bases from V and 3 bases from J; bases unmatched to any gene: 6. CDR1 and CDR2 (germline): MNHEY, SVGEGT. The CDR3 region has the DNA TGTGCCAGCAGCCTGGTTAGCGGGGGCTACAATGAGCAGTTCTTC. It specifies CASSLVSGGYNEQFF.

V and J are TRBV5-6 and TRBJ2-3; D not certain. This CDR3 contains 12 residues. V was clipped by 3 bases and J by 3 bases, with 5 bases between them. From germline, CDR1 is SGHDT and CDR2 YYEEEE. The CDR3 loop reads CASSSGTDTQYF. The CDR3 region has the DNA TGTGCCAGCAGCTCTGGGACAGATACGCAGTATTTT. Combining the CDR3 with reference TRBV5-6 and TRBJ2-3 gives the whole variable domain DAGVTQSPTHLIKTRGQQVTLRCSPKSGHDTVSWYQQALGQGPQFIFQYYEEEERQRGNFPDRFSGHQFPNYSSELNVNALLLGDSALYLCASSSGTDTQYFGPGTRLTVL.

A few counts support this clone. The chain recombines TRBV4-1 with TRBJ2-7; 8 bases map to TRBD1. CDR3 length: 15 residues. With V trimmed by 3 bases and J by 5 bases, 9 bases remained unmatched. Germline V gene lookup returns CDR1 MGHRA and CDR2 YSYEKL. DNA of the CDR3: TGCGCCAGCAGCCATCTAGGACAGGGAGAGGACGAGCAGTACTTC. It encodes CASSHLGQGEDEQYF.

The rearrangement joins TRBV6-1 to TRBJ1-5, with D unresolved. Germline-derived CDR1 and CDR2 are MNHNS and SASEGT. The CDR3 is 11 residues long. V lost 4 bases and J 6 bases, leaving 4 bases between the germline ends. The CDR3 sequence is CASSGAQPQHF. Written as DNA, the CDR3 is TGTGCCAGCAGTGGAGCTCAGCCCCAGCATTTT.